Listed below are T cell receptor beta chains from one sample, sequenced in a study of T-cell reconstitution after alpha-beta-depleted transplantation in children. In TCRdb, the PCR reads were re-called with MiXCR into one record per CDR3 protein. The table records roughly 300,000 distinct CDR3 sequences, over 9% of them present only once. This specimen was PBMCs from the stem cell graft donor, taken from the stem cell graft. These receptors all come from a human donor who donated a stem cell graft to a child with acute lymphoblastic leukemia. CDR3s include the opening cysteine and the closing phenylalanine or tryptophan. Each record gives: clone size, J gene, D gene, V gene, CDR3 DNA, CDR3 protein. The D gene is left open where the match is weak. Clone size is stated in some rows and not others, as once, few, many or a class when expanded.

clone_size: few; j_call: TRBJ2-5; d_call: NA; v_call: TRBV5-1; cdr3_nt: TGCGCCAGCAGGCCCAATCCGGGGGAAGAGACCCAGTACTTC; cdr3_aa: CASRPNPGEETQYF
clone_size: NA; j_call: TRBJ2-1; d_call: TRBD1; v_call: TRBV7-2; cdr3_nt: TGTGCCAGCAGCCCCTCGGGACAGGGAGAGCAGTTCTTC; cdr3_aa: CASSPSGQGEQFF
clone_size: NA; j_call: TRBJ2-1; d_call: NA; v_call: TRBV6-5; cdr3_nt: TGTGCCAGCAGTTACGGGCAGGGAAGTAATGAGCAGTTCTTC; cdr3_aa: CASSYGQGSNEQFF
clone_size: few; j_call: TRBJ2-1; d_call: TRBD2; v_call: TRBV11-3; cdr3_nt: TGTGCCAGCAGCTTAGATCGAGCGGGGCCCTACAATGAGCAGTTCTTC; cdr3_aa: CASSLDRAGPYNEQFF
clone_size: many; j_call: TRBJ1-2; d_call: NA; v_call: TRBV6-6; cdr3_nt: TGTGCCAGCACCCCCGATTATGGCTACACCTTC; cdr3_aa: CASTPDYGYTF
clone_size: NA; j_call: TRBJ2-7; d_call: NA; v_call: TRBV20-1; cdr3_nt: TGCAGTGCTAGCGGCAGTAAGGGCGGTTCCTACGAGCAGTACTTC; cdr3_aa: CSASGSKGGSYEQYF
clone_size: NA; j_call: TRBJ1-5; d_call: TRBD1; v_call: TRBV28; cdr3_nt: TGTGCCAGTCGACAGGGTGGACTGGATCAGCCCCAGCATTTT; cdr3_aa: CASRQGGLDQPQHF
clone_size: few; j_call: TRBJ2-1; d_call: NA; v_call: TRBV5-6; cdr3_nt: TGTGCCAGCAGCCGCCCGGATGAGCAGTTCTTC; cdr3_aa: CASSRPDEQFF
clone_size: few; j_call: TRBJ2-2; d_call: TRBD2; v_call: TRBV6-2/TRBV6-3; cdr3_nt: TGTGCCAGCAGTTACACCAGGTTCGGGCTAGCGGGAGAAGGAGACACCGGGGAGCTGTTTTTT; cdr3_aa: CASSYTRFGLAGEGDTGELFF
clone_size: few; j_call: TRBJ2-2; d_call: TRBD1; v_call: TRBV12-3/TRBV12-4; cdr3_nt: TGTGCCAGCAGTTTAATAAGGGGGCGGTCCGGGGAGCTGTTTTTT; cdr3_aa: CASSLIRGRSGELFF
clone_size: few; j_call: TRBJ2-3; d_call: TRBD1; v_call: TRBV20-1; cdr3_nt: TGCAGTGCTACCGGGACAGGAGATACGCAGTATTTT; cdr3_aa: CSATGTGDTQYF
clone_size: few; j_call: TRBJ2-2; d_call: TRBD2; v_call: TRBV29-1; cdr3_nt: TGCAGCGTTGATTTAAGGGCTAGCGGGAGGTCGAACACCGGGGAGCTGTTTTTT; cdr3_aa: CSVDLRASGRSNTGELFF
clone_size: many; j_call: TRBJ2-5; d_call: NA; v_call: TRBV5-6; cdr3_nt: TGTGCCAGCAGCTGGGGACCCAGAGTCGAGGAGACCCAGTACTTC; cdr3_aa: CASSWGPRVEETQYF
clone_size: NA; j_call: TRBJ2-7; d_call: NA; v_call: TRBV15; cdr3_nt: TGTGCCACCAGCAGAGCAGCATTAGGGGGGCCACCCTCTTACGAGCAGTACTTC; cdr3_aa: CATSRAALGGPPSYEQYF
clone_size: many; j_call: TRBJ2-1; d_call: NA; v_call: TRBV29-1; cdr3_nt: TGCAGCGTTGAGGCTAACTCCTACAATGAGCAGTTCTTC; cdr3_aa: CSVEANSYNEQFF
clone_size: NA; j_call: TRBJ2-4; d_call: NA; v_call: TRBV20-1; cdr3_nt: TGCAGTGCTCCCCCGAGGGGGGGGCTAGCCAAAAACATTCAGTACTTC; cdr3_aa: CSAPPRGGLAKNIQYF
clone_size: NA; j_call: TRBJ2-1; d_call: TRBD2; v_call: TRBV7-7; cdr3_nt: TGTGCTAGCAGCGGTACTAGCGGAGGTGAGCAGTTCTTC; cdr3_aa: CASSGTSGGEQFF
clone_size: few; j_call: TRBJ1-5; d_call: NA; v_call: TRBV27; cdr3_nt: TGTGCCAGCAGTTTAACTCGCCAGCAGCCCCAGCATTTT; cdr3_aa: CASSLTRQQPQHF
clone_size: few; j_call: TRBJ2-5; d_call: NA; v_call: TRBV20-1; cdr3_nt: TGCAGTGCTCGAGCCCCGGGACTCGCCCCGGAGACCCAGTACTTC; cdr3_aa: CSARAPGLAPETQYF
clone_size: few; j_call: TRBJ2-2; d_call: TRBD2; v_call: TRBV4-3; cdr3_nt: TGCGCCAGCAGAGGGGAGATAGCGGGGGGCACCGGGGAGCTGTTTTTT; cdr3_aa: CASRGEIAGGTGELFF
clone_size: many; j_call: TRBJ2-1; d_call: TRBD2; v_call: TRBV6-1; cdr3_nt: TGTGCCAGCAGTGACCTAGCGGGATGGAATGAGCAGTTCTTC; cdr3_aa: CASSDLAGWNEQFF
clone_size: NA; j_call: TRBJ2-2; d_call: NA; v_call: TRBV7-2; cdr3_nt: TGTGCCAGCAGCTTTCACTTCAGACGCAACACCGGGGAGCTGTTTTTT; cdr3_aa: CASSFHFRRNTGELFF
clone_size: NA; j_call: TRBJ2-3; d_call: TRBD2; v_call: TRBV29-1; cdr3_nt: TGCAGCGTTGAGTTGAGGCTAGCGGGAGGGCCAGATACGCAGTATTTT; cdr3_aa: CSVELRLAGGPDTQYF
clone_size: NA; j_call: TRBJ2-3; d_call: TRBD2; v_call: TRBV7-3; cdr3_nt: TGTGCCAGCAGCTTAATAACTAGCGGGAGAGTAAAGACAGATACGCAGTATTTT; cdr3_aa: CASSLITSGRVKTDTQYF
clone_size: few; j_call: TRBJ2-7; d_call: TRBD1; v_call: TRBV4-1; cdr3_nt: TGCGCCAGCAGCCTAGACCTCCCGGGACAGTCCTACGAGCAGTACTTC; cdr3_aa: CASSLDLPGQSYEQYF
clone_size: NA; j_call: TRBJ1-2; d_call: NA; v_call: TRBV5-1; cdr3_nt: TGCGCCAGCAGCCGCGCCTGGGAGGTGGGCTATGGCTACACCTTC; cdr3_aa: CASSRAWEVGYGYTF
clone_size: NA; j_call: TRBJ1-5; d_call: NA; v_call: TRBV20-1; cdr3_nt: TGCAGTGCTGGGGATAGCAATCAGCCCCAGCATTTT; cdr3_aa: CSAGDSNQPQHF
clone_size: NA; j_call: TRBJ2-7; d_call: TRBD1; v_call: TRBV27; cdr3_nt: TGTGCCAGCAGTTTTACGGGACAGGGTATCTACGAGCAGTACTTC; cdr3_aa: CASSFTGQGIYEQYF
clone_size: NA; j_call: TRBJ2-2; d_call: TRBD1; v_call: TRBV20-1; cdr3_nt: TGCAGTGCTGAGGCGGGACAGGGGCACAGCGGGGAGCTGTTTTTT; cdr3_aa: CSAEAGQGHSGELFF
clone_size: many; j_call: TRBJ2-5; d_call: TRBD2; v_call: TRBV5-1; cdr3_nt: TGCGCCAGCAGCCCGGGACTAGCGGACTTAGGGGAGACCCAGTACTTC; cdr3_aa: CASSPGLADLGETQYF
clone_size: few; j_call: TRBJ1-4; d_call: TRBD1; v_call: TRBV5-5; cdr3_nt: TGTGCCAGCAGCTGGACAGGAACCAATGTTGGTGAAAAACTGTTTTTT; cdr3_aa: CASSWTGTNVGEKLFF
clone_size: NA; j_call: TRBJ2-7; d_call: TRBD1; v_call: TRBV7-9; cdr3_nt: TGTGCCAGCAGCGCGACCGGGACAGGGAGGTCCTACGAGCAGTACTTC; cdr3_aa: CASSATGTGRSYEQYF
clone_size: few; j_call: TRBJ1-4; d_call: NA; v_call: TRBV7-2; cdr3_nt: TGTGCCAGCAGCCCAGAGGCTGGGACTGACGTTGAAAAACTGTTTTTT; cdr3_aa: CASSPEAGTDVEKLFF
clone_size: few; j_call: TRBJ2-1; d_call: NA; v_call: TRBV24-1; cdr3_nt: TGTGCCACCGGAGACGGGGGCGACTACAATGAGCAGTTCTTC; cdr3_aa: CATGDGGDYNEQFF
clone_size: many; j_call: TRBJ2-7; d_call: TRBD2; v_call: TRBV29-1; cdr3_nt: TGCAGCGTTGCGCTAGCGGGAACCTACGAGCAGTACTTC; cdr3_aa: CSVALAGTYEQYF
clone_size: NA; j_call: TRBJ2-1; d_call: TRBD2; v_call: TRBV14; cdr3_nt: TGTGCCAGCAGAGCGGGAGGTTCCTACAATGAGCAGTTCTTC; cdr3_aa: CASRAGGSYNEQFF
clone_size: NA; j_call: TRBJ2-3; d_call: NA; v_call: TRBV6-1; cdr3_nt: TGTGCCAGCACCGACAATCAACAGGGAACCACAGATACGCAGTATTTT; cdr3_aa: CASTDNQQGTTDTQYF
clone_size: NA; j_call: TRBJ2-7; d_call: NA; v_call: TRBV5-1; cdr3_nt: TGCGCCAGCAGCTTGGCCCCAGGAATTTGCGAGCAGTACTTC; cdr3_aa: CASSLAPGICEQYF
clone_size: NA; j_call: TRBJ2-1; d_call: TRBD2; v_call: TRBV20-1; cdr3_nt: TGCAGTGCTAGGGGCGGGAGGCCAGGCAATGAGCAGTTCTTC; cdr3_aa: CSARGGRPGNEQFF
clone_size: few; j_call: TRBJ2-7; d_call: TRBD1; v_call: TRBV7-9; cdr3_nt: TGTGCCAGCAGCTCTTCCGGACAGGGGGACTTCGAGCAGTACTTC; cdr3_aa: CASSSSGQGDFEQYF
clone_size: NA; j_call: TRBJ2-7; d_call: TRBD2; v_call: TRBV7-4; cdr3_nt: TGTGCCAGCAGTTACTCCTTAGCGGGAGGGAGCAACGAGCAGTACTTC; cdr3_aa: CASSYSLAGGSNEQYF
clone_size: few; j_call: TRBJ2-5; d_call: NA; v_call: TRBV7-3; cdr3_nt: TGTGCCAGCAGCTTAACAGGGTGGGGGCAAGAGACCCAGTACTTC; cdr3_aa: CASSLTGWGQETQYF
clone_size: NA; j_call: TRBJ2-3; d_call: TRBD1; v_call: TRBV9; cdr3_nt: TGTGCCAGCAGCGTACGGACAGGTAGCACAGATACGCAGTATTTT; cdr3_aa: CASSVRTGSTDTQYF
clone_size: NA; j_call: TRBJ1-1; d_call: NA; v_call: TRBV6-1; cdr3_nt: TGTGCCAGCAGAAGGGGTAGGATGAACACTGAAGCTTTCTTT; cdr3_aa: CASRRGRMNTEAFF
clone_size: few; j_call: TRBJ2-7; d_call: TRBD2; v_call: TRBV7-2; cdr3_nt: TGTGCCAGCAGCTTAGCGGTGGCTAGCGGGGCCTACGAGCAGTACTTC; cdr3_aa: CASSLAVASGAYEQYF
clone_size: few; j_call: TRBJ2-3; d_call: NA; v_call: TRBV20-1; cdr3_nt: TGCAGTGCTAGTTTGCTAGCAAGGGATACGCAGTATTTT; cdr3_aa: CSASLLARDTQYF
clone_size: NA; j_call: TRBJ2-7; d_call: NA; v_call: TRBV7-3; cdr3_nt: TGTGCCAGCAGCTTACGGTTGGGGGACGAGCAGTACTTC; cdr3_aa: CASSLRLGDEQYF
clone_size: few; j_call: TRBJ2-5; d_call: NA; v_call: TRBV29-1; cdr3_nt: TGCAGCGTTCCCGTGGGGTCCCAAGAGACCCAGTACTTC; cdr3_aa: CSVPVGSQETQYF
clone_size: NA; j_call: TRBJ2-1; d_call: NA; v_call: TRBV6-1; cdr3_nt: TGTGCCAGCAAGGGGGAAGCGGACCACAATGAGCAGTTCTTC; cdr3_aa: CASKGEADHNEQFF
clone_size: NA; j_call: TRBJ2-3; d_call: NA; v_call: TRBV24-1; cdr3_nt: TGTGGCACCAGTGATGCCCGGGAAGCAGATACGCAGTATTTT; cdr3_aa: CGTSDAREADTQYF